This TCR beta chain was captured by sequencing in a study of blood T cell repertoires in COVID-19. Study-level information: Whether acute or convalescent, the COVID-19 samples came from the United States, Italy and Spain.

Germline V gene sequence: CDR1 SEHNR, CDR2 FQNEAQ (reference sequence). This CDR3 comprises 16 residues. The junction had 7 bases not matched to a gene; V was cut back by 3 bases and J by 1 base. TCRdb's table, derived via immunoSEQ multiplex PCR, lists solely in-frame clones and lacks some. Among 300,000 or so clones listed, 80% to 90% were seen once. This clone was found a few times. The receptor was isolated from a woman between 35 and 50 years old who had recovered from COVID-19. The V gene is TRBV7-9, the J gene TRBJ1-1; 8 nucleotides line up with TRBD1. Specimen: peripheral blood. CDR3 DNA: TGTGCCAGCAGCTTGGACAGGGAAAGGGGGAACACTGAAGCTTTCTTT. Its protein product is CASSLDRERGNTEAFF.